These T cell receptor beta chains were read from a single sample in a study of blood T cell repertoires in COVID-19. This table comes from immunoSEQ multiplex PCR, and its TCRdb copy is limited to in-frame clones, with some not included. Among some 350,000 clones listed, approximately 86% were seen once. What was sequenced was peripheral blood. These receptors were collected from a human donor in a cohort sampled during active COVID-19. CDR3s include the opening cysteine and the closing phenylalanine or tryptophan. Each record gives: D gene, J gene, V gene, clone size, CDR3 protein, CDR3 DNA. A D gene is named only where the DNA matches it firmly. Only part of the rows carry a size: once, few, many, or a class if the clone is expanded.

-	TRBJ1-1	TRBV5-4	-	CASSVTVGNTEAFF	TGTGCCAGCAGCGTAACAGTGGGGAACACTGAAGCTTTCTTT
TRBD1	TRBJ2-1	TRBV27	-	CASRKGPGQVYNEQFF	TGTGCCAGCAGAAAAGGACCGGGACAGGTTTACAATGAGCAGTTCTTC
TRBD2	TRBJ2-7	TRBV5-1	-	CASSTRTSYVQYF	TGCGCCAGCAGCACCAGGACTAGTTACGTGCAGTACTTC
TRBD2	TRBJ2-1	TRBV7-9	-	CASSLVLAGYNEQFF	TGTGCCAGCAGCTTAGTACTAGCGGGATATAATGAGCAGTTCTTC
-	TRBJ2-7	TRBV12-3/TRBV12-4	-	CATSGTPYEQYF	TGTGCCACCTCCGGGACACCATACGAGCAGTACTTC
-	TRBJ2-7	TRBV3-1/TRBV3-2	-	CASSQAIGAVYEQYF	TGTGCCAGCAGCCAAGCGATTGGAGCTGTCTACGAGCAGTACTTC
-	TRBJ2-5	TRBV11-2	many	CASSSGSPFGETQYF	TGTGCCAGCAGCTCCGGGTCCCCCTTTGGAGAGACCCAGTACTTC
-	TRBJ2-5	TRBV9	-	CASSRTSWETQYF	TGTGCCAGCAGCCGAACATCATGGGAGACCCAGTACTTC
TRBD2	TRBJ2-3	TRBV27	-	CASSHIAGGRADTQYF	TGTGCCAGCAGTCACATAGCGGGAGGGCGAGCAGATACGCAGTATTTT
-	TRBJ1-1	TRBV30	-	CAWMRGPRTEAFF	TGTGCCTGGATGCGGGGGCCTCGCACTGAAGCTTTCTTT
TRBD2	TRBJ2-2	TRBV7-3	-	CASRTSGGDTGELFF	TGTGCCAGCAGGACTAGCGGGGGGGACACCGGGGAGCTGTTTTTT
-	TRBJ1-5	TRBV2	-	CASSDRGARQPQHF	TGTGCCAGCAGTGATCGGGGGGCACGTCAGCCCCAGCATTTT
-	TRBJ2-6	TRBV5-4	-	CASSSQGEANVLTF	TGTGCCAGCAGTTCACAGGGAGAAGCCAACGTCCTGACTTTC
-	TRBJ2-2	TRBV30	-	CAWSAGGPGELFF	TGTGCCTGGAGTGCGGGGGGCCCCGGGGAGCTGTTTTTT
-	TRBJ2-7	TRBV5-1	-	CASSLKSDGLPGYEQYF	TGCGCCAGCAGCTTGAAGTCTGACGGTCTCCCGGGGTACGAGCAGTACTTC